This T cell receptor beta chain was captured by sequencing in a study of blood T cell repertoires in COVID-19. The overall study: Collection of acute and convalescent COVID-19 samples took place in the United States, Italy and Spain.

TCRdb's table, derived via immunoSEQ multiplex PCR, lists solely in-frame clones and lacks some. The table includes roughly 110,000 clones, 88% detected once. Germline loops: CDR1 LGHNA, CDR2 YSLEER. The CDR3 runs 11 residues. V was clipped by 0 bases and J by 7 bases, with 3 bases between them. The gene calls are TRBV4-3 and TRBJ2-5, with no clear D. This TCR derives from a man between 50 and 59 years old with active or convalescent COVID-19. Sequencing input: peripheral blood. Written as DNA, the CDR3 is TGCGCCAGCAGCCAAGACGGGACCCAGTACTTC. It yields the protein CASSQDGTQYF.